Below are 5 T cell receptor beta chains sequenced from a single sample in a study of identical twins. TCRdb re-called the 5' RACE reads with MiXCR, one entry per CDR3 protein. The table includes about 660,000 distinct CDR3 sequences, over 8.5% detected once. The sample also formed part of further work on yellow fever vaccine responses in identical twins.

The sample consisted of PBMCs. All receptors derive from a young woman in good health.

This sequence joins TRBV7-9 and TRBJ1-2; D possibly corresponds to TRBD1 (6 bases). Germline V gene sequence: CDR1 SEHNR, CDR2 FQNEAQ (reference sequence). Trimming pared 4 bases from V and 6 bases from J, leaving 9 bases between. The length of the CDR3 is 12 residues. In DNA form, the CDR3 reads TGTGCCAGCAGCTCCCAGGGGAATGGCTACACCTTC. Translating it yields CASSSQGNGYTF.

CDR3 protein: CASSPQPSAGGDRDEQYF. The CDR3 region has the DNA TGTGCCAGCAGCCCCCAGCCGTCAGCGGGAGGTGATAGAGACGAGCAGTACTTC. The gene calls are TRBV28 and TRBJ2-7; 9 bases are a match to TRBD2. Germline trimming cut 6 bases from V and 5 bases from J; bases unmatched to any gene: 20. Germline CDR1 and CDR2: MDHEN and SYDVKM. CDR3 length: 18 amino acids.

This clonotype has ten or more counts. This rearrangement joins TRBV5-1 to TRBJ2-4; D is perhaps TRBD2 (6 bases). The V gene lost 4 bases and the J gene lost 1 base, with 18 bases spanning the gap. This CDR3 is built from 17 residues. Germline V gene sequence: CDR1 SGHRS, CDR2 YFSETQ. The chain's CDR3 is CASSPERGGAAKNIQYF. CDR3 nucleotide sequence: TGCGCCAGCAGCCCGGAACGGGGAGGTGCGGCCAAAAACATTCAGTACTTC. The whole variable domain, remainder taken from reference TRBV5-1 and TRBJ2-4, is KAGVTQTPRYLIKTRGQQVTLSCSPISGHRSVSWYQQTPGQGLQFLFEYFSETQRNKGNFPGRFSGRQFSNSRSEMNVSTLELGDSALYLCASSPERGGAAKNIQYFGAGTRLSVL.

This clonotype was observed at least ten times. The V and J genes are TRBV28 and TRBJ2-2; TRBD1 matches at 7 bases. CDR1 is MDHEN and CDR2 is SYDVKM in the germline V gene. J lost 4 bases, V lost 2 bases, and 4 bases had no gene match. The CDR3 has 15 amino acids. The CDR3 nucleotides are TGTGCCAGCAGTTTAGCAGGGGGACGCACCGGGGAGCTGTTTTTT. Protein product: CASSLAGGRTGELFF.

This clonotype was seen a handful of times. This chain links TRBV28 with TRBJ2-2, with 10 bases that match TRBD2. Germline trimming cut 3 bases from V and 0 bases from J; bases unmatched to any gene: 4. The CDR3 covers 17 residues. Germline CDR1 and CDR2: MDHEN and SYDVKM. The CDR3 DNA sequence: TGTGCCAGCAGTTTGAGTAGCGGGGGGCCGAACACCGGGGAGCTGTTTTTT. Its translation: CASSLSSGGPNTGELFF.